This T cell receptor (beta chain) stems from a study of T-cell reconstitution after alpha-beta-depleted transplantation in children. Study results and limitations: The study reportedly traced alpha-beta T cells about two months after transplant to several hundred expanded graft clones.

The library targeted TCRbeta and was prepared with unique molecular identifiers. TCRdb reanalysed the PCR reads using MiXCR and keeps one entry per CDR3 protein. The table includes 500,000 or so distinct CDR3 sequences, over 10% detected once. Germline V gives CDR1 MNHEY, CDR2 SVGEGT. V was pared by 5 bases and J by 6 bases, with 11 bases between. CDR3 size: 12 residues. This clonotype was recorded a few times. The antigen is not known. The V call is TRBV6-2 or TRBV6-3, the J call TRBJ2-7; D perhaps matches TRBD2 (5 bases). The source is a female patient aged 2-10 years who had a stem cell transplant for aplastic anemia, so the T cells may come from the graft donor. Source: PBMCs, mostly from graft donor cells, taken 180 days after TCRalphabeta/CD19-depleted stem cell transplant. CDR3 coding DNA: TGTGCCAGCAGTAACGGACTTCCCGAGCAGTACTTC. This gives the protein CASSNGLPEQYF.